This TCR beta chain emerged from a study of beta chain features in type 1 diabetes. Looking at the study overall: On cell yields, gender and age, patients and healthy donors were similar.

All of the isolated RNA was reverse transcribed, so expressed TCRB transcripts were sequenced. Libraries were prepared by immunoSEQ multiplex PCR; TCRdb keeps only in-frame clonotypes and omits some of them. The table lists hundreds of thousands of clones, 10% to 15% of them singletons. Germline CDR1 reads LNHDA; CDR2 reads SQIVND (reference sequence). CDR3 length equals 15 residues. The V and J ends lost 5 bases and 1 base, in that order; junction bases with no gene match: 4. This clone was recorded a few times. No antigen is known for it. Whole-study findings and limits: Highly expressing activated T cells could be over-counted with a cDNA template. Whether HLA type influences TCRB rearrangement remained unresolved here.

This sequence was found in a man aged 18 to 29 in good health. The specimen was naive CD4+ T cells from blood. The chain combines TRBV19 with TRBJ1-5; 8 bases are shared with TRBD1. Written as DNA, the CDR3 is TGTGCCAGTAGTCTGCAGGGGGCGAGCAATCAGCCCCAGCATTTT. Translation gives CASSLQGASNQPQHF.